Each of the 18 T cell receptor beta chains below was sequenced from the same sample in a study of regulatory T cells in long-lasting Graves disease. Combining iRepertoire HTBI primers with Arm-PCR of CDR3 regions, the authors built TCR beta libraries. TCRdb re-called the multiplex PCR reads through MiXCR, storing one row per CDR3 protein. The sample holds about 530,000 distinct CDR3 sequences, 15% to 20% seen once. Sample time point: newly diagnosed GD, antithyroid drugs for less than 3 months. Preparation of the TCR library used RNA extracted from PBMCs. In addition, the sample was reused for a study of T cells in Graves' hyperthyroidism and ophthalmopathy.

Sequenced here: peripheral blood mononuclear cells (PBMCs), sampled at new diagnosis, from a patient treated with antithyroid drugs. The receptors come from a woman between 40 and 65 years old with Graves disease.

This clonotype was seen ten or more times. The chain recombines TRBV3-1 with TRBJ2-3; 7 nucleotides match TRBD2. Germline CDR1 and CDR2: LGHDT and YNNKEL (reference sequence). The CDR3 extends over 14 amino acids. The V segment lost 4 bases and the J segment 4 bases; nucleotides outside the gene matches: 5. CDR3 amino acids: CASSRGLEADTQYF. CDR3 DNA sequence: TGTGCCAGCAGCCGAGGACTAGAGGCAGATACGCAGTATTTT.

This sequence joins TRBV6-1 and TRBJ2-7, with TRBD1 as a possible D gene (6 bases). V was trimmed by 6 bases and J by 2 bases, leaving 17 bases between them. Germline CDR1 and CDR2: MNHNS and SASEGT. The CDR3 is made up of 15 amino acids. The CDR3 nucleotides read TGTGCCAGCAGCTCTTTCAGGGACATACCCTACGAGCAGTACTTC. Its protein product is CASSSFRDIPYEQYF.

This clonotype was observed many times. The gene calls are TRBV7-8 and TRBJ1-1; perhaps TRBD1 as D (5 bases). The CDR3 runs 17 residues. Trimming stripped 1 base from V and 4 bases from J, with 19 bases between. CDR1 and CDR2 (germline): SGHVS, FQNEAQ. CDR3 in amino acids: CASSLGGQAGRRTEAFF. CDR3 nucleotides: TGTGCCAGCAGCTTAGGTGGTCAGGCAGGGCGGCGCACTGAAGCTTTCTTT.

This clonotype was counted only a few times. The junction departs from germline at one end; a sequencing error may be responsible. This rearrangement joins TRBV3-1 to TRBJ1-2; unclear D gene. CDR3 length: 14 amino acids. From germline, CDR1 is LGHDT and CDR2 YNNKEL (reference sequence). The CDR3 loop reads CASSQGGVYGGYIF. The CDR3 nucleotides are TGTGCCAGCAGCCAAGGCGGGGTCTATGGTGGCTACATCTTC.

The rearrangement joins TRBV19 to TRBJ2-2, with D perhaps TRBD2 (6 bases). The CDR3 runs 14 residues. V dropped 6 bases and J dropped 1 base, with 9 bases sitting between them. Germline V gives CDR1 LNHDA, CDR2 SQIVND (reference sequence). CDR3 sequence: CASRGGVNTGELFF. In nucleotides, the CDR3 is TGTGCCAGTAGGGGGGGAGTGAACACCGGGGAGCTGTTTTTT. Full variable domain (missing parts from reference TRBV19 and TRBJ2-2): DGGITQSPKYLFRKEGQNVTLSCEQNLNHDAMYWYRQDPGQGLRLIYYSQIVNDFQKGDIAEGYSVSREKKESFPLTVTSAQKNPTAFYLCASRGGVNTGELFFGEGSRLTVL.

This chain uses TRBV11-2 with TRBJ2-1, with D perhaps TRBD2 (6 bases). This CDR3 contains 15 residues. Germline V gene sequence: CDR1 SGHAT, CDR2 FQNNGV. V lost 3 bases to trimming and J lost 8 bases, with 17 bases between them. CDR3 DNA sequence: TGTGCCAGCAGCTTTGGCGGGGTGGGTACGCATGAGCAGTTCTTC. It codes for CASSFGGVGTHEQFF.

Many counts were recorded for this clonotype. The chain employs TRBV6-2 or TRBV6-3 and TRBJ2-3; the match to TRBD2 covers 7 bases. The CDR3 has 15 amino acids. Trimming took 5 bases from V and 6 from J; bases not matched to a gene: 11. Germline-derived CDR1 and CDR2 are MNHEY and SVGEGT. CDR3 loop: CASSEGGSGGDTQYF. The CDR3 nucleotides read TGTGCCAGCAGTGAGGGCGGTTCCGGGGGGGATACGCAGTATTTT.

This clonotype was found many times. The rearrangement uses TRBV7-2 and TRBJ2-5, with 9 bases that match TRBD2. Trimming at V came to 5 bases and at J to 2 bases, leaving 12 bases not matched to a gene. The length of the CDR3 is 17 residues. Per the germline V gene, CDR1 is SGHTA and CDR2 is FQGNSA. CDR3 amino acids: CASSALSGGEFQETQYF. The DNA of the CDR3 is TGTGCCAGCAGCGCGCTTAGCGGGGGAGAATTTCAAGAGACCCAGTACTTC.

This clonotype was detected ten times or more. One end of the junction does not line up with germline, which may come from a read error. The V gene is TRBV18, the J gene TRBJ2-7, with a possible D match to TRBD1 (5 bases). The CDR3 extends over 13 amino acids. Looked up from germline, CDR1 is KGHSH and CDR2 is LQKENI. CDR3 amino acids: CASKQESSYGQYF. The DNA for the CDR3 is TGTGCCAGTAAACAGGAAAGCTCCTACGGGCAGTACTTC.

This clonotype was detected a few times. The J gene is TRBJ2-1, the V gene TRBV20-1, with 8 bases lining up with TRBD2. There are 14 residues in the CDR3. CDR1 and CDR2 from the germline V gene are DFQATT and SNEGSKA (reference sequence). J lost 6 bases, V lost 6 bases, and 10 bases had no gene match. The DNA for the CDR3 is TGCAGTGCCCCCGGGACTAGTCCTATCAATGAGCAGTTCTTC. It codes for CSAPGTSPINEQFF.

This clonotype appeared once. The rearrangement joins TRBV5-1 to TRBJ2-3; 14 positions match TRBD2. The CDR3 covers 15 residues. Germline CDR1 is SGHRS and CDR2 is YFSETQ. After removal of 0 bases from V and 6 bases from J, the junction contained 0 bases not matched to a gene. CDR3 nucleotide sequence: TGCGCCAGCAGCTTGGGGACTAGCGGGGGGGATACGCAGTATTTT. As protein: CASSLGTSGGDTQYF.

This clonotype was recorded many times. This sequence joins TRBV11-3 and TRBJ2-1; 8 nucleotides line up with TRBD2. CDR1 is SGHNT, CDR2 YENEEA, per germline. CDR3 length: 15 amino acids. The J segment lost 5 bases and the V segment lost 3 bases, leaving 6 bases of the junction unmatched. The CDR3 coding sequence is TGTGCCAGCAGCTTTGTCCGGGGGGGACACAATGAGCAGTTCTTC. Protein: CASSFVRGGHNEQFF.

This clonotype came up a few times. The chain is built from TRBV27 and TRBJ2-4, with TRBD1 matching 8 bases. Trimming at V came to 4 bases and at J to 6 bases, leaving 2 bases not matched to a gene. Germline assignment: CDR1 MNHEY and CDR2 SMNVEV (reference sequence). The CDR3 runs 13 residues. For the CDR3, the DNA is TGTGCCAGCAGTTGGGACAGGACAAACATTCAGTACTTC. Translation: CASSWDRTNIQYF.

This clonotype has a handful of counts. The genes are TRBV27 and TRBJ2-7, with 7 bases matching TRBD1. There are 15 residues in the CDR3. Trimming cost V 2 bases and J 2 bases; bases outside gene matches: 6. The germline CDR1 and CDR2 sequences are MNHEY and SMNVEV (reference sequence). DNA of the CDR3: TGTGCCAGCAGTTTAGCCGGGACAGCAGCCTACGAGCAGTACTTC. Its protein is CASSLAGTAAYEQYF.

This clonotype was detected a few times. The rearrangement joins TRBV6-1 to TRBJ1-4, with 9 nucleotides matching TRBD1. Germline V gene data show CDR1 as MNHNS and CDR2 as SASEGT. Trimming removed 6 bases from V and 5 bases from J; junction bases left unmatched: 19. The CDR3 spans 19 residues. The CDR3 DNA reads TGTGCCAGCAGCCGAACCGGGACAGGGATACGGGCGTGGAATGAAAAACTGTTTTTT. This codes for CASSRTGTGIRAWNEKLFF.

The genes are TRBV7-2 and TRBJ2-1; possibly TRBD2 for D (7 bases). The CDR3 loop spans 15 amino acids. CDR1 is SGHTA, CDR2 FQGNSA, per germline. The V end lost 4 bases, the J end lost 7 bases, and 17 bases lay between the germline ends. The CDR3 loop is CASSSWGGAGNEQFF. As DNA, the CDR3 is TGTGCCAGCAGCTCCTGGGGGGGGGCGGGGAATGAGCAGTTCTTC.

This clonotype was detected many times. The V gene is TRBV3-1, the J gene TRBJ1-1; the D gene is possibly TRBD1 (6 bases). The CDR3 spans 15 residues. Trimming removed 2 bases from V and 6 bases from J, with 16 bases in between. CDR1 LGHDT and CDR2 YNNKEL come from the germline V gene (reference sequence). CDR3 in amino acids: CASSQYTGIEAEAFF. The CDR3 nucleotides read TGTGCCAGCAGCCAATACACAGGGATCGAGGCTGAAGCTTTCTTT.

The chain has TRBV11-2 and TRBJ2-7; TRBD1 agrees at 9 bases. Trimming cost V 7 bases and J 2 bases; bases outside gene matches: 9. This CDR3 has 15 amino acids. Looked up from germline, CDR1 is SGHAT and CDR2 is FQNNGV. The CDR3 sequence: CASTPRQGETYEQYF. The CDR3 DNA follows: TGTGCCAGCACCCCTCGACAGGGGGAGACCTACGAGCAGTACTTC.